This T cell receptor (beta chain) was found in a study of early T cells in non-severe SARS-CoV-2 infection. For the study at large: Sequencing targeted bulk RNA from unsorted whole blood, leaving chains unpaired.

The library protocol tagged individual cDNA molecules with unique molecular identifiers. A single record per CDR3 protein comes from TCRdb applying MiXCR to the 5' RACE reads. The repertoire holds almost 30,000 distinct CDR3 sequences, 5% seen once, with 11% in the top ten. Deletions cut 1 base from V and 3 bases from J, with 10 bases between. CDR1 and CDR2 from the germline V gene are KGHDR and SFDVKD. The CDR3 runs to 15 residues. This clonotype was picked up many times. V usage is TRBV24-1 and J usage is TRBJ2-3; the D gene is possibly TRBD1 (6 bases). Source material: whole blood. The TCR originated in an adult who was a healthcare worker with PCR-confirmed SARS-CoV-2 infection or an uninfected control (not recorded which). The CDR3 loop reads CATSDFTGSTDTQYF. The CDR3 nucleotides read TGTGCCACCAGTGATTTTACAGGGAGTACAGATACGCAGTATTTT.